A selection of T cell receptor beta chains follows, all from one sample in a study of response to subunit inactivated influenza vaccine. One entry per CDR3 protein, called by TCRdb with MiXCR from the RT-PCR reads. The repertoire consists of 500,000 to 600,000 distinct CDR3 sequences, with 11% to 15% occurring once and the leading ten covering 11%. Sequencing used PBMCs from blood, obtained roughly 12 days after vaccination. The receptors originated from a middle-aged man who received an inactivated influenza vaccine. Each CDR3 is given with its conserved first and last residue. D genes are given only for firm matches. Size is omitted from some rows. Given values are once, few, many or a class for expanded clones.

cdr3_aa cdr3_nt clone_size j_call v_call d_call
CASSWDREGIYNEQFF TGTGCCAGCAGCTGGGACAGGGAAGGGATCTACAATGAGCAGTTCTTC few TRBJ2-1 TRBV6-1 TRBD1
CASTKSGTGIYEQYF TGTGCCAGCACAAAGTCCGGGACAGGGATATACGAGCAGTACTTC few TRBJ2-7 TRBV6-1 TRBD1
CASSTGTNTYNEQFF TGTGCCAGCAGTACCGGGACTAACACCTACAATGAGCAGTTCTTC . TRBJ2-1 TRBV6-1 TRBD2
CASKGQAFSYEQYF TGTGCCAGTAAAGGACAGGCGTTCTCCTACGAGCAGTACTTC . TRBJ2-7 TRBV2 TRBD1
CASSLGLDTGTGSSGELFF TGTGCCAGCAGCTTAGGCTTGGATACCGGGACAGGGTCTTCCGGGGAGCTGTTTTTT few TRBJ2-2 TRBV7-6 TRBD1
CASSPPTGTSTREQFF TGTGCCAGCAGCCCGCCCACAGGGACTAGTACGAGGGAGCAGTTCTTC . TRBJ2-1 TRBV5-6 TRBD2
CSVAGRGTEAFF TGCAGCGTTGCAGGGCGGGGGACTGAAGCTTTCTTT . TRBJ1-1 TRBV29-1 .
CASSPRQAPLNTEAFF TGTGCCAGCTCACCACGACAGGCGCCCTTGAACACTGAAGCTTTCTTT few TRBJ1-1 TRBV18 .
CASSRGTGVSNQPQHF TGTGCCAGCAGTCGCGGGACAGGGGTGAGCAATCAGCCCCAGCATTTT few TRBJ1-5 TRBV12-3/TRBV12-4 TRBD1
CASSLDTGNTIYF TGTGCCAGCAGCCTAGATACTGGAAACACCATATATTTT few TRBJ1-3 TRBV7-2 .
CAISSKGVGTDTQYF TGTGCCATCAGTTCCAAGGGGGTAGGGACAGATACGCAGTATTTT . TRBJ2-3 TRBV10-3 .
CASSIGSAEAYNEQFF TGTGCCAGCAGCATCGGGTCTGCGGAAGCTTACAATGAGCAGTTCTTC . TRBJ2-1 TRBV7-2 .